This T cell receptor (beta chain) was captured in a study of blood T cell repertoires in COVID-19. Assay: immunoSEQ multiplex PCR; the TCRdb copy retains only in-frame clones and omits some. The sample lists fewer than 90,000 clones, more than 70% occurring once. Trimming took 0 bases from V and 5 from J; bases not matched to a gene: 3. There are 15 residues in the CDR3. Germline values: CDR1 SGHNT, CDR2 YYREEE (reference sequence). This clonotype originated in a human donor in a cohort sampled during active COVID-19. The material sequenced was peripheral blood. This rearrangement joins TRBV5-4 to TRBJ2-2, with 8 bases lining up with TRBD2. The CDR3 sequence: CASSLVAGPTGELFF. The CDR3 nucleotides are TGTGCCAGCAGCTTGGTAGCGGGGCCGACCGGGGAGCTGTTTTTT.